This T cell receptor (beta chain) emerged from a study of shared clonotypes between healthy human individuals. Ten or more counts support this clone. Its antigen is as yet unknown. All participating donors were Caucasian adults from Nashville, Tennessee. Between the trimmed V and J ends, which lost 3 bases and 1 base, there was a span of 15 bases. Germline V gives CDR1 KGHSH, CDR2 LQKENI. The length of the CDR3 is 16 residues. The data were produced by immunoSEQ multiplex PCR, yet TCRdb's version contains in-frame clones alone and is incomplete. The sample yields around 940,000 clones, around three quarters seen once. Whole-study findings and limits: The generation probabilities recorded for non-shared clonotypes fell below those of clonotypes shared by all four donors. Generally, estimated richness proved larger in naive subsets than it did in memory subsets.

V gene TRBV18 combines with J gene TRBJ1-2; D is possibly TRBD1 (5 bases). This TCR came from a man aged 18 to 29 in good health. Material for sequencing was memory CD4+ T cells sorted from blood. The subset here: CD45RA-negative fraction. CDR3 in DNA: TGTGCCAGCTCACCTCGCCGGGACGGGCGTAACTATGGCTACACCTTC. Translation gives CASSPRRDGRNYGYTF.